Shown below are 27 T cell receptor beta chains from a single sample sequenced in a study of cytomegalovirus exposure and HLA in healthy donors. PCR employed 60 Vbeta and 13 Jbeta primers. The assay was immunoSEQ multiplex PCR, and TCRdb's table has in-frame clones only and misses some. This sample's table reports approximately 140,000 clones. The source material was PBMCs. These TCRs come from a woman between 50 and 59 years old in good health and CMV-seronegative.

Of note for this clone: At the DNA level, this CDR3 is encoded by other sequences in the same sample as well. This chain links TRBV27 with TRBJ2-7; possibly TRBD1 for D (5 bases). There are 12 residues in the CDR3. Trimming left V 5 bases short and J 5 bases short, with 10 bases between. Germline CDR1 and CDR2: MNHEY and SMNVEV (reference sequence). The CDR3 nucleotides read TGTGCCAGCAGTCCGCTGACAGACGAGCAGTACTTC. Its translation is CASSPLTDEQYF.

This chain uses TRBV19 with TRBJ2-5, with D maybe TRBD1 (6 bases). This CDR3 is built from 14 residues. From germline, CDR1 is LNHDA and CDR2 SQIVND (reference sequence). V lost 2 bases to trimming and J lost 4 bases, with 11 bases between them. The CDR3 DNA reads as TGTGCCAGTAGTATACCAGGGGCGGGAGAGACCCAGTACTTC. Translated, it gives CASSIPGAGETQYF.

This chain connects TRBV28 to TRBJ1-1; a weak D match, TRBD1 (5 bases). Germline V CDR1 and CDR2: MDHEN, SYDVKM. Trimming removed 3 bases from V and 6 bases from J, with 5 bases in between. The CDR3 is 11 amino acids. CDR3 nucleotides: TGTGCCAGCAGTTTCAGGGCTGAAGCTTTCTTT. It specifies CASSFRAEAFF. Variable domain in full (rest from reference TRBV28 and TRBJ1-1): DVKVTQSSRYLVKRTGEKVFLECVQDMDHENMFWYRQDPGLGLRLIYFSYDVKMKEKGDIPEGYSVSREKKERFSLILESASTNQTSMYLCASSFRAEAFFGQGTRLTVV.

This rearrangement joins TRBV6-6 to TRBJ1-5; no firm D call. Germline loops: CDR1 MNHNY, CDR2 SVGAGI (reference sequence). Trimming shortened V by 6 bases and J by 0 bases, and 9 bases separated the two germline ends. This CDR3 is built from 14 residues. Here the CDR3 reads CASSLHISNQPQHF. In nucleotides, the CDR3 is TGTGCCAGCAGCCTCCACATTAGCAATCAGCCCCAGCATTTT.

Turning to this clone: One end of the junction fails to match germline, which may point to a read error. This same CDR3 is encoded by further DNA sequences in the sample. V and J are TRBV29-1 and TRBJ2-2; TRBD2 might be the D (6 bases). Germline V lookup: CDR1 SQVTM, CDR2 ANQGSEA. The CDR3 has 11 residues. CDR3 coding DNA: TGTAGCGCCCTAGCGACCGGGGAGCTGTTTTTT. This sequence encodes CSALATGELFF.

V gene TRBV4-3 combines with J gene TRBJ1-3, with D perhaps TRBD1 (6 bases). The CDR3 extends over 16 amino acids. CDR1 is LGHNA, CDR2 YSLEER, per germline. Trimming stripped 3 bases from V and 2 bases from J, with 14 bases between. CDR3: CASSHHREGPGNTIYF. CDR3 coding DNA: TGCGCCAGCAGCCACCACAGGGAGGGTCCTGGAAACACCATATATTTT.

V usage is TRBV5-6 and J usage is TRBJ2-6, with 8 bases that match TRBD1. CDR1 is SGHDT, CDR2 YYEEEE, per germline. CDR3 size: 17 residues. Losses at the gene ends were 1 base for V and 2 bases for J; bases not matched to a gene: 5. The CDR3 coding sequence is TGTGCCAGCAGCTTGCGCAGGGGGCAGGCTGGGGCCAACGTCCTGACTTTC. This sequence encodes CASSLRRGQAGANVLTF.

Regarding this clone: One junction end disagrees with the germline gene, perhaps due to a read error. The CDR3 nucleotides are TGTGCCAGTAGTATGTCGTTAGGAGACAGGGACAATCAGTCCCAGCATTTT. It yields the protein CASSMSLGDRDNQSQHF. The rearrangement uses TRBV19 and TRBJ1-5; 7 positions agree with TRBD1. CDR3 size: 17 residues. In germline, CDR1 is LNHDA, CDR2 SQIVND (reference sequence).

The CDR3 loop reads CASSYGGPNTEAFF. CDR3 DNA sequence: TGTGCCAGCAGTTACGGGGGCCCAAACACTGAAGCTTTCTTT. The chain links TRBV6-6 to TRBJ1-1, with TRBD1 as a possible D gene (6 bases). V was shortened by 2 bases and J by 2 bases, with 9 bases between the two germline ends. Looked up from germline, CDR1 is MNHNY and CDR2 is SVGAGI (reference sequence). The CDR3 is made up of 14 amino acids.

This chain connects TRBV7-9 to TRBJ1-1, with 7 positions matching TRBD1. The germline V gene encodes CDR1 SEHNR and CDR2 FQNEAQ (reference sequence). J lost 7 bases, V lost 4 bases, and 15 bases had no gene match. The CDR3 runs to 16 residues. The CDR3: CASSWRRDSPRHEAFF. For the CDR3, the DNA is TGTGCCAGCAGCTGGCGTAGGGACAGCCCCCGACATGAAGCTTTCTTT.

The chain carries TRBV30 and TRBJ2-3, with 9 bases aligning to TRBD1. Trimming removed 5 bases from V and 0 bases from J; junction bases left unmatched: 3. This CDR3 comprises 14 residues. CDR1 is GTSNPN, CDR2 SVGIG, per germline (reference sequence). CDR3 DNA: TGTGCCTGGGGGGACAGGGTGAGCACAGATACGCAGTATTTT. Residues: CAWGDRVSTDTQYF.

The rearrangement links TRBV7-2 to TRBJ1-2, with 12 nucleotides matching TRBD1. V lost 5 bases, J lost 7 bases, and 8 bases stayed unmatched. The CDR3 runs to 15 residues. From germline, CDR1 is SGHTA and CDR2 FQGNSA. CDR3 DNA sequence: TGTGCCAGCAGCAGGTCCGGGACAGGGGGCTCTGGCTACACCTTC. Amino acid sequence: CASSRSGTGGSGYTF.

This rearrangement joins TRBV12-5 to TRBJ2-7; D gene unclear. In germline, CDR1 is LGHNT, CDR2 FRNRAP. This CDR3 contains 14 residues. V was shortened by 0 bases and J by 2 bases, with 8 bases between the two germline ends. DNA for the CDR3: TGTGCTAGTGGTTTGGTTTCTGGCACCTACGAGCAGTACTTC. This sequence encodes CASGLVSGTYEQYF.

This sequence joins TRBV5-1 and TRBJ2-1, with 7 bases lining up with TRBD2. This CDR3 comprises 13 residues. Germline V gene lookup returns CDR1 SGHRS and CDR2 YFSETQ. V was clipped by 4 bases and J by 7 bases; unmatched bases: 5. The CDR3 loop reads CASSPGGNNEQFF. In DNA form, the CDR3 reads TGCGCCAGCAGCCCGGGGGGTAATAATGAGCAGTTCTTC.

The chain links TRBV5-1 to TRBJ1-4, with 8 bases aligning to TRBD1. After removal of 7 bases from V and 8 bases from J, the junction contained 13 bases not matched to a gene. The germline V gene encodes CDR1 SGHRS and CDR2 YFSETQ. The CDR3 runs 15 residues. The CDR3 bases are TGCGCCAGCCGCCGGGCTTCGCAGGGGGCCGAAAAACTGTTTTTT. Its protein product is CASRRASQGAEKLFF.

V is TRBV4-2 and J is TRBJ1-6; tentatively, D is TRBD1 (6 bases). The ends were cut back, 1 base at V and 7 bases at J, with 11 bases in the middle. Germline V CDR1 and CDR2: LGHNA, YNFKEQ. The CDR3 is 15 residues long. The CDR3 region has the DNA TGTGCCAGCAGCCAAGGGACGGGACAAAATTCACCCCTCCACTTT. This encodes CASSQGTGQNSPLHF.

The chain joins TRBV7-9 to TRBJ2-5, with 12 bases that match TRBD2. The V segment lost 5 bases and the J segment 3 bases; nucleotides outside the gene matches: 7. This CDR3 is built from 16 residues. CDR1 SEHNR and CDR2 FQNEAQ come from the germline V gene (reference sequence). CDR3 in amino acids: CASSKGRTSGEETQYF. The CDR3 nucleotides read TGTGCCAGCAGCAAGGGTCGGACTAGCGGGGAAGAGACCCAGTACTTC.

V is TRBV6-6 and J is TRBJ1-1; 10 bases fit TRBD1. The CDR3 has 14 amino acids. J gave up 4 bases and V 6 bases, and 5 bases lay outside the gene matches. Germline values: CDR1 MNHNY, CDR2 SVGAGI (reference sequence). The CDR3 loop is CASSGQGVSTEAFF. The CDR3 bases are TGTGCCAGCAGCGGACAGGGGGTGAGCACTGAAGCTTTCTTT.

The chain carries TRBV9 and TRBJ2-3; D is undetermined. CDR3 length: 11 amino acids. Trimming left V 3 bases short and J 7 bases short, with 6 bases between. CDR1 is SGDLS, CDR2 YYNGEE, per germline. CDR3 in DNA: TGTGCCAGCAGCGCCGACAATACGCAGTATTTT. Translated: CASSADNTQYF.

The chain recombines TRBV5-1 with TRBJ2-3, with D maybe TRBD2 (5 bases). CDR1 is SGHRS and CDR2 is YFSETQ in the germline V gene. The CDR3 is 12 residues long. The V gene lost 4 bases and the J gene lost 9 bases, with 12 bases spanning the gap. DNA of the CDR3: TGCGCCAGCAGCCCGACCGGGATGACGCAGTATTTT. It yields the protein CASSPTGMTQYF.

The CDR3: CASSLDRGNTIYF. CDR3 bases: TGCGCCAGCAGCTTGGACAGGGGAAACACCATATATTTT. V is TRBV5-1 and J is TRBJ1-3, with D tentatively TRBD1 (5 bases). Germline V gene sequence: CDR1 SGHRS, CDR2 YFSETQ. This CDR3 comprises 13 residues. Deletions cut 0 bases from V and 4 bases from J, with 5 bases between.

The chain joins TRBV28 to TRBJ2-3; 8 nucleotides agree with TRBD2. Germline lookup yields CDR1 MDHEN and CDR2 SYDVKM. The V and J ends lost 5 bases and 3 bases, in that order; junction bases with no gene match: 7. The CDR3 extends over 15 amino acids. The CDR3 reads CASSPHGGGTDTQYF. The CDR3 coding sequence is TGTGCCAGCAGTCCACACGGGGGGGGAACAGATACGCAGTATTTT.

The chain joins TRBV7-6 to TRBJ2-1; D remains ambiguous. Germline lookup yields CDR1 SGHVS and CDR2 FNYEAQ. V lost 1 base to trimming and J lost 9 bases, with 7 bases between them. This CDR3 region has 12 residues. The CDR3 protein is CASSLVTGEQFF. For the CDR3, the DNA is TGTGCCAGCAGCTTAGTCACGGGTGAGCAGTTCTTC.

The DNA for the CDR3 is TGTGCCAGCAGTTTATCGGGACAGGGGGAGACCCAGTACTTC. Translated: CASSLSGQGETQYF. The rearrangement joins TRBV28 to TRBJ2-5, with 10 nucleotides matching TRBD1. V lost 1 base, J lost 5 bases, and 1 base stayed unmatched. CDR1 and CDR2 (germline): MDHEN, SYDVKM. The CDR3 contains 14 residues.

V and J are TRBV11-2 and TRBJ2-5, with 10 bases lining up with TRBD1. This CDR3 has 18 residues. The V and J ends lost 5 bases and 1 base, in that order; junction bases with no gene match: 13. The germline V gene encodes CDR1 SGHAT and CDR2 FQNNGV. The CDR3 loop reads CASSTLRGQGPIQETQYF. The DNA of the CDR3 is TGTGCCAGCAGCACACTTAGGGGACAGGGGCCGATCCAAGAGACCCAGTACTTC.

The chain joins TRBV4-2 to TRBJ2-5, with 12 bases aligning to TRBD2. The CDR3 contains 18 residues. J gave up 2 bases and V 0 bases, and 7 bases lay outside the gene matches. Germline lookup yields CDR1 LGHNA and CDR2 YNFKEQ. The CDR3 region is CASSQEGVLAGGQETQYF. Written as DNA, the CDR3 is TGTGCCAGCAGCCAAGAAGGAGTACTAGCGGGGGGACAAGAGACCCAGTACTTC.

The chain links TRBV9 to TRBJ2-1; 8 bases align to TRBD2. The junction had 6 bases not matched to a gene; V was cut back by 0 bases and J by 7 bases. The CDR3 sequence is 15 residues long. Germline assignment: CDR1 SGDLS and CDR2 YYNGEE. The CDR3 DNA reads TGTGCCAGCAGCGTAGCGTCAGGACTAGCAAATGAGCAGTTCTTC. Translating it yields CASSVASGLANEQFF.